A selection of T cell receptor beta chains follows, all from one sample in a study of shared clonotypes between healthy human individuals. The protocol was immunoSEQ multiplex PCR, while the TCRdb copy is restricted to in-frame clones and leaves out a portion. The table lists about 590,000 clones, 95% of them singletons. Input material: naive CD8+ T cells sorted from blood. Receptors were obtained from a woman in her twenties or thirties in good health. Each CDR3 is given with its conserved first and last residue. The D gene is left open where the match is weak. Size tells how often a clone was seen (once, few, many) or the class of an expanded clone, and some rows leave it out.

size: -; J: TRBJ2-1; D: -; V: TRBV5-1; DNA: TGCGCCAGCAGCTTGGCGGGACCAATGAATGAGCAGTTCTTC; CDR3: CASSLAGPMNEQFF
size: -; J: TRBJ2-1; D: TRBD2; V: TRBV9; DNA: TGTGCCAGCAGCGTAAGTAGGAGGAGTGGGCGGGAGGCATACAATGAGCAGTTCTTC; CDR3: CASSVSRRSGREAYNEQFF
size: -; J: TRBJ2-1; D: -; V: TRBV20-1; DNA: TGCAGTGTGGGGGTCAATGAGCAGTTCTTC; CDR3: CSVGVNEQFF
size: -; J: TRBJ2-7; D: -; V: TRBV5-1; DNA: TGCGCCAGCAGCTTGGCCCCCCCCCAAAAGACCTTCTCAACCTACGAGCAGTACTTC; CDR3: CASSLAPPQKTFSTYEQYF
size: -; J: TRBJ2-5; D: -; V: TRBV28; DNA: TGTGCCAGCGGGAGTCAACTAGCCGAGACCCAGTACTTC; CDR3: CASGSQLAETQYF
size: -; J: TRBJ1-2; D: -; V: TRBV29-1; DNA: TGCAGCGTTGATCGAGGAACCTATGGCTACACCTTC; CDR3: CSVDRGTYGYTF
size: -; J: TRBJ2-5; D: -; V: TRBV27; DNA: TGTGCCAGCAGTTTAAAGCCTGCCATGAAGCAGACCCAGTACTTC; CDR3: CASSLKPAMKQTQYF
size: -; J: TRBJ2-7; D: -; V: TRBV7-3; DNA: TGTGCCAGCAGCTTACCTCCTGAGGACGAGCAGTACTTC; CDR3: CASSLPPEDEQYF
size: -; J: TRBJ2-7; D: TRBD1; V: TRBV5-6; DNA: TGTGCCAGCAGCTTGGGACAGGGGGCGTTGGAATACTTC; CDR3: CASSLGQGALEYF
size: -; J: TRBJ1-2; D: TRBD1; V: TRBV28; DNA: TGTGCCAGCAGCGCCAGGGGGCTGGGCTATGGCTACACCTTC; CDR3: CASSARGLGYGYTF
size: -; J: TRBJ1-1; D: -; V: TRBV19; DNA: TGTGCCAGCACCTCGAGGTCGGGATTGCTTGAAGCTTTCTTT; CDR3: CASTSRSGLLEAFF
size: -; J: TRBJ2-7; D: -; V: TRBV4-1; DNA: TGCGCCAGCAGCCCCGGGGTAGCGGATTCCTACGAGCAGTACTTC; CDR3: CASSPGVADSYEQYF
size: -; J: TRBJ2-7; D: TRBD2; V: TRBV30; DNA: TGTGCCTGGAGTGTACCTTGCTTGGGACTAACCTCCTACGAGCAGTACTTC; CDR3: CAWSVPCLGLTSYEQYF
size: -; J: TRBJ2-6; D: -; V: TRBV7-8; DNA: TGTGCCAGCAGCTTAGTTGTCACGAGGGGGGCCAACGTCCTGACTTTC; CDR3: CASSLVVTRGANVLTF
size: -; J: TRBJ2-7; D: -; V: TRBV15; DNA: TGTGCCACCAGCAGAGATGGAACGGTAAGCTCCTACGAGCAGTACTTC; CDR3: CATSRDGTVSSYEQYF
size: -; J: TRBJ2-7; D: TRBD2; V: TRBV19; DNA: TGTGCCAGTAGTATCCTACTGGGGGGGGACTACGAGCAGTACTTC; CDR3: CASSILLGGDYEQYF
size: -; J: TRBJ2-5; D: -; V: TRBV28; DNA: TGTGCCAGCAGAATACAGGGTGTGCAAGAGACCCAGTACTTC; CDR3: CASRIQGVQETQYF
size: -; J: TRBJ2-7; D: -; V: TRBV5-6; DNA: TGTGCCAGCAGCTTGGGCGGGGGCCGATACGAGCAGTACTTC; CDR3: CASSLGGGRYEQYF
size: -; J: TRBJ2-1; D: -; V: TRBV27; DNA: TGTGCCAGCAGTTTAAGGGATGCTGGGGCCGATGAGCAGTTCTTC; CDR3: CASSLRDAGADEQFF
size: -; J: TRBJ2-7; D: -; V: TRBV7-9; DNA: TGTGCCAGCAGCCCCGGGGGCTCCTACGAGCAGTACTTC; CDR3: CASSPGGSYEQYF
size: -; J: TRBJ1-4; D: -; V: TRBV15; DNA: TGTGCCACCAGCAGAGAGTCCTTAGGGGTTGAAAAACTGTTTTTT; CDR3: CATSRESLGVEKLFF
size: -; J: TRBJ1-1; D: -; V: TRBV4-1; DNA: TGCGCCAGCAGCCGACGCGAAGGGGGGCGGGTTACTGAAGCTTTCTTT; CDR3: CASSRREGGRVTEAFF
size: -; J: TRBJ2-3; D: TRBD2; V: TRBV16; DNA: TGTGCCAGCAGCCCCCATATTTCTAGCGGGGCTAGCACAGATACGCAGTATTTT; CDR3: CASSPHISSGASTDTQYF
size: -; J: TRBJ2-7; D: -; V: TRBV11-2; DNA: TGTGCCAGCAGCTTATCAGGGGCCTACGAGCAGTACTTC; CDR3: CASSLSGAYEQYF
size: -; J: TRBJ1-5; D: TRBD1; V: TRBV7-9; DNA: TGTGCCAGCAGCTCCCGGGACAGCCGCAATCAGCCCCAGCATTTT; CDR3: CASSSRDSRNQPQHF
size: -; J: TRBJ1-4; D: TRBD1; V: TRBV15; DNA: TGTGCCACCAGCAGGGGACAGGGGATTGAAAAACTGTTTTTT; CDR3: CATSRGQGIEKLFF
size: -; J: TRBJ2-7; D: -; V: TRBV11-2; DNA: TGTGCCAGCAGCTTAGTTAGTGGCTCCTACGAGCAGTACTTC; CDR3: CASSLVSGSYEQYF
size: -; J: TRBJ2-7; D: -; V: TRBV7-8; DNA: TGTGCCAGCAGCCCTCATCCGGCTACGAACTACGAGCAGTACTTC; CDR3: CASSPHPATNYEQYF
size: -; J: TRBJ1-2; D: -; V: TRBV20-1; DNA: TGCAGTCATACGGGGGCGGATGGCTACACCTTC; CDR3: CSHTGADGYTF
size: few; J: TRBJ1-1; D: -; V: TRBV15; DNA: TGTGCCACCAGCTCTCAGGGCAACACTGAAGCTTTCTTT; CDR3: CATSSQGNTEAFF
size: once; J: TRBJ2-1; D: TRBD2; V: TRBV28; DNA: TGTGCCAGCAGTCCCCGGGTTTATAGCGGGAGGACCAATGAGCAGTTCTTC; CDR3: CASSPRVYSGRTNEQFF
size: once; J: TRBJ2-7; D: TRBD1; V: TRBV6-5; DNA: TGTGCCAGCAGTCCCGGGACAGTATACGAGCAGTACTTC; CDR3: CASSPGTVYEQYF
size: -; J: TRBJ2-1; D: -; V: TRBV7-9; DNA: TGTGCCAGCAGCTTAGATCGCTCAGAGAATGAGCAGTTCTTC; CDR3: CASSLDRSENEQFF
size: -; J: TRBJ1-2; D: TRBD1; V: TRBV7-9; DNA: TGTGCCAGCAGCTTGGTGACAGGGGCATCAGATGGCTACACCTTC; CDR3: CASSLVTGASDGYTF
size: -; J: TRBJ1-5; D: -; V: TRBV2; DNA: TGTGCCAGCAGTGGGGGAGATCAGCCCCAGCATTTT; CDR3: CASSGGDQPQHF
size: once; J: TRBJ1-5; D: -; V: TRBV2; DNA: TGTGCCAGCAGTGAGGGGCACACTAGCAATCAGCCCCAGCATTTT; CDR3: CASSEGHTSNQPQHF
size: -; J: TRBJ1-5; D: -; V: TRBV27; DNA: TGTGCCAGCAGTTTATCAGGCTCGGGAGCCGGCTCCAATCAGCCCCAGCATTTT; CDR3: CASSLSGSGAGSNQPQHF
size: once; J: TRBJ2-1; D: TRBD2; V: TRBV9; DNA: TGTGCCAGCAGCGTAGAGGCTTCGGGACTAGCTTACAATGAACAGTTCTTC; CDR3: CASSVEASGLAYNEQFF
size: -; J: TRBJ1-2; D: -; V: TRBV4-1; DNA: TGCGCCAGCAGCCAAGTTGTTAACTATGGCTACACCTTC; CDR3: CASSQVVNYGYTF
size: -; J: TRBJ2-1; D: TRBD2; V: TRBV13; DNA: TGTGCCAGCAGCCCTAGACTAGCGGCACCCTTCCCCATCTCCTACAATGAGCAGTTCTTC; CDR3: CASSPRLAAPFPISYNEQFF
size: -; J: TRBJ2-7; D: -; V: TRBV9; DNA: TGTGCCAGCAGCGTAGGGGCAGCGAGCGAGCAGTACTTC; CDR3: CASSVGAASEQYF
size: -; J: TRBJ1-2; D: -; V: TRBV27; DNA: TGTGCCAGCAGCTCGTCTGCTAACTATGGCTACACCTTC; CDR3: CASSSSANYGYTF
size: -; J: TRBJ2-2; D: -; V: TRBV11-2; DNA: TGTGCCAGCAGCCCACTACCTTACACCGGGGAGCTGTTTTTT; CDR3: CASSPLPYTGELFF
size: once; J: TRBJ1-2; D: TRBD1; V: TRBV5-6; DNA: TGTGCCAGCAGCGGGACAGGGTCCAGTGAGGACTATGGCTACACCTTC; CDR3: CASSGTGSSEDYGYTF
size: -; J: TRBJ1-1; D: TRBD1; V: TRBV2; DNA: TGTGCCAGCAGCGTCGGACAGGGGGCGAGGACTGAAGCTTTCTTT; CDR3: CASSVGQGARTEAFF
size: -; J: TRBJ2-1; D: -; V: TRBV7-8; DNA: TGTGCCAGCAGCTACGGCAGAGGGAACAATGAGCAGTTCTTC; CDR3: CASSYGRGNNEQFF
size: -; J: TRBJ1-5; D: -; V: TRBV4-1; DNA: TGCGCCAGCAGCCAAGATCACAGGGAGAGTTATCAGCCCCAGCATTTT; CDR3: CASSQDHRESYQPQHF
size: once; J: TRBJ1-5; D: TRBD1; V: TRBV10-3; DNA: TGTGCCATCAGTGAAGGGGACAGGGATCAGCCCCAGCATTTT; CDR3: CAISEGDRDQPQHF
size: -; J: TRBJ2-7; D: -; V: TRBV19; DNA: TGTGCCAGTAGTGTGGGGGGCCACTCTGGCTACGAGCAGTACTTC; CDR3: CASSVGGHSGYEQYF